The 25 T cell receptor beta chains given below trace back to one sample, sequenced in a study of T cell responses to AZD1222 COVID-19 vaccine. Produced via immunoSEQ multiplex PCR; TCRdb's table is partial and in-frame only. Its clone listing holds about 140,000 clones. The specimen sequenced was peripheral blood. These receptor sequences come from an adult in good health.

The rearrangement uses TRBV11-2 and TRBJ2-7; D might be TRBD2 (5 bases). Germline CDR1 SGHAT, CDR2 FQNNGV. Deletions cut 0 bases from V and 13 bases from J, with 13 bases between. This CDR3 spans 12 amino acids. CDR3 sequence: CASSLDLVEAYF. The CDR3 DNA follows: TGTGCCAGCAGCTTAGATCTCGTGGAGGCCTACTTC.

CDR3 in DNA: TGCGCCAGCAGCCAAGGGGACAGGAGATTCACTGAAGCTTTCTTT. It yields the protein CASSQGDRRFTEAFF. The J gene is TRBJ1-1, the V gene TRBV4-1; 8 bases fit TRBD1. The CDR3 length is 15 residues. V dropped 1 base and J dropped 4; count of bases not matched to a gene: 5. CDR1 and CDR2 (germline): MGHRA, YSYEKL.

The chain recombines TRBV7-9 with TRBJ1-5; 7 nucleotides line up with TRBD1. CDR3 length: 15 amino acids. In germline, CDR1 is SEHNR, CDR2 FQNEAQ (reference sequence). With 5 bases clipped from V and 7 bases from J, the junction kept 11 bases outside the gene matches. In DNA, the CDR3 is TGTGCCAGCAGCACCGACAGGGCCTCTGGGCAGCCCCAGCATTTT. This codes for CASSTDRASGQPQHF.

The chain is built from TRBV5-1 and TRBJ1-4, with D maybe TRBD1 (6 bases). Trimming took off 0 bases at V and 6 bases at J, with 12 bases between the two ends. The length of the CDR3 is 15 residues. CDR1 SGHRS and CDR2 YFSETQ come from the germline V gene. CDR3 region: CASSLGTGYDEKLFF. Here the CDR3 DNA reads TGCGCCAGCAGCTTGGGAACAGGGTACGATGAAAAACTGTTTTTT.

The V gene is TRBV2, the J gene TRBJ2-7; TRBD2 is a possible D gene (5 bases). Germline V gene sequence: CDR1 SNHLY, CDR2 FYNNEI. CDR3 length: 12 residues. Trimming pared 7 bases from V and 7 bases from J, leaving 14 bases between. CDR3 region: CASTWAPGEQYF. CDR3 bases: TGTGCCAGCACTTGGGCCCCGGGGGAGCAGTACTTC.

The CDR3 nucleotides are TGTGCCAGCAGTTTATCGGGGGGCACGGGTGGCTACACCTTC. Translating it yields CASSLSGGTGGYTF. The chain uses TRBV27 and TRBJ1-2; possible D gene TRBD1, 6 bases. Trimming took 0 bases from V and 7 from J, leaving 12 bases between them. CDR1 and CDR2 (germline): MNHEY, SMNVEV (reference sequence). The CDR3 extends over 14 amino acids.

The chain carries TRBV7-8 and TRBJ2-7; tentatively, D is TRBD2 (6 bases). CDR3 length equals 15 residues. V lost 6 bases, J lost 1 base, and 16 bases lay in between. The V gene's germline CDR1 is SGHVS and CDR2 FQNEAQ. In DNA, the CDR3 is TGTGCCAGCAGTTATGGGGCAGGGAGGTCCTACGAGCAGTACTTC. Its protein product is CASSYGAGRSYEQYF.

CDR3 in DNA: TGTGCCAGCAGCCTTTTCCCGAGGGGGCCAGAGACCCAGTACTTC. Protein product: CASSLFPRGPETQYF. The V gene is TRBV7-2, the J gene TRBJ2-5, with 7 bases identical to TRBD1. Germline lookup yields CDR1 SGHTA and CDR2 FQGNSA. V lost 5 bases to trimming and J lost 4 bases; unmatched junction nucleotides: 10. The CDR3 is 15 amino acids.

V is TRBV4-1 and J is TRBJ1-4; D is possibly TRBD1 (5 bases). Germline loops: CDR1 MGHRA, CDR2 YSYEKL. V lost 1 base and J lost 0, with 6 bases in between. The CDR3 runs to 15 residues. CDR3 sequence (DNA): TGCGCCAGCAGCCAAGGACAGTCAACTAATGAAAAACTGTTTTTT. It is translated as CASSQGQSTNEKLFF.

V usage is TRBV4-1 and J usage is TRBJ1-5, with 12 bases lining up with TRBD1. V was pared by 4 bases and J by 6 bases, with 4 bases of the junction left unmatched. CDR3 length equals 15 residues. CDR1 MGHRA and CDR2 YSYEKL come from the germline V gene. The CDR3: CASSPGQGASQPQHF. The CDR3 nucleotides are TGCGCCAGCAGCCCGGGACAGGGGGCGAGTCAGCCCCAGCATTTT.

V is TRBV6-2 or TRBV6-3 and J is TRBJ2-1; either TRBD1 or TRBD2 may supply D (5 bases each). V lost 6 bases and J lost 7, with 19 bases in between. There are 15 residues in the CDR3. The germline CDR1 and CDR2 sequences are MNHEY and SVGEGT. CDR3 residues: CASSPPGGWGNEQFF. The DNA of the CDR3 is TGTGCCAGCAGCCCACCGGGCGGGTGGGGGAATGAGCAGTTCTTC.

This rearrangement joins TRBV5-6 to TRBJ1-3, with no clear D. CDR1 and CDR2 (germline): SGHDT, YYEEEE. V lost 4 bases to trimming and J lost 4 bases, with 9 bases between them. The CDR3 has 13 amino acids. The CDR3 sequence: CASSLPAGNTIYF. The CDR3, as DNA: TGTGCCAGCAGCCTCCCGGCGGGAAACACCATATATTTT. Full variable domain (missing parts from reference TRBV5-6 and TRBJ1-3): DAGVTQSPTHLIKTRGQQVTLRCSPKSGHDTVSWYQQALGQGPQFIFQYYEEEERQRGNFPDRFSGHQFPNYSSELNVNALLLGDSALYLCASSLPAGNTIYFGEGSWLTVV.

The rearrangement links TRBV5-4 to TRBJ2-5; 8 nucleotides agree with TRBD2. J lost 5 bases, V lost 2 bases, and 5 bases had no gene match. Germline V gene sequence: CDR1 SGHNT, CDR2 YYREEE (reference sequence). The CDR3 spans 14 residues. CDR3 sequence reads: CASSLPGGLETQYF. DNA for the CDR3: TGTGCCAGCAGCTTACCGGGGGGGCTCGAGACCCAGTACTTC.

Remarks on this clone: A junction boundary mismatches the germline segment, possibly from a read error. The rearrangement joins TRBV6-1 to TRBJ1-2; perhaps TRBD1 as D (5 bases). The CDR3 totals 13 residues. Germline loops: CDR1 MNHNS, CDR2 SASEGT. The CDR3 loop reads CGSSEGQGYGYTF. In DNA form, the CDR3 reads TGTGGCAGCAGTGAAGGGCAGGGCTATGGCTACACCTTC.

The genes are TRBV28 and TRBJ1-2, with a possible D match to TRBD1 (6 bases). V lost 3 bases and J 7 bases, leaving 24 bases between the germline ends. This CDR3 comprises 17 residues. Germline V CDR1 and CDR2: MDHEN, SYDVKM. The CDR3 nucleotides are TGTGCCAGCAGTTTTCGGTACAGGGTAATTGATGTAGGTGGCTACACCTTC. This encodes CASSFRYRVIDVGGYTF.

The chain links TRBV28 to TRBJ2-5, with 11 positions matching TRBD2. The junction had 3 bases not matched to a gene; V was cut back by 2 bases and J by 1 base. The germline gives CDR1 MDHEN, CDR2 SYDVKM. The CDR3 consists of 16 residues. The CDR3, as DNA: TGTGCCAGCAGTTTACGGCTAGCGGGGGGCCAAGAGACCCAGTACTTC. Protein product: CASSLRLAGGQETQYF.

This rearrangement joins TRBV6-5 to TRBJ1-2; 9 nucleotides align to TRBD1. V lost 5 bases, J lost 4 bases, and 5 bases stayed unmatched. The CDR3 consists of 14 residues. The germline gives CDR1 MNHEY, CDR2 SVGAGI. CDR3: CASSPDRGGYGYTF. In DNA, the CDR3 is TGTGCCAGCAGTCCGGACAGGGGAGGCTATGGCTACACCTTC.

The V call is TRBV19, the J call TRBJ1-4; a possible D gene is TRBD1 (5 bases). The CDR3 has 13 residues. From germline, CDR1 is LNHDA and CDR2 SQIVND (reference sequence). The V end lost 3 bases, the J end lost 8 bases, and 10 bases lay between the germline ends. The CDR3 here is CASSMGRREKLFF. The DNA of the CDR3 is TGTGCCAGTAGTATGGGACGGAGGGAAAAACTGTTTTTT.

This chain joins TRBV11-2 and TRBJ2-7, with a weak D call TRBD2 (5 bases). CDR1 and CDR2 (germline): SGHAT, FQNNGV. This CDR3 spans 17 amino acids. V dropped 4 bases and J dropped 0 bases, with 19 bases sitting between them. In nucleotides, the CDR3 is TGTGCCAGCAGCTCCCGGGGAAGGGTTACTCTCTCCTACGAGCAGTACTTC. This sequence encodes CASSSRGRVTLSYEQYF.

CDR3 bases: TGTGCCAGCAGCGGACAGGGATACACTGAAGCTTTCTTT. This sequence encodes CASSGQGYTEAFF. The rearrangement uses TRBV6-5 and TRBJ1-1, with 8 positions matching TRBD1. Per the germline V gene, CDR1 is MNHEY and CDR2 is SVGAGI. The CDR3 has 13 residues. V trimming: 6 bases; J trimming: 3 bases; junction bases outside the gene matches: 3.

The chain uses TRBV5-5 and TRBJ1-1; no reliable D call. V shed 3 bases and J shed 8 bases, with 11 bases lying between them. Germline loops: CDR1 SGHKS, CDR2 YYEKEE (reference sequence). The CDR3 extends over 12 amino acids. CDR3 sequence: CASSSPVGEAFF. The CDR3 DNA reads as TGTGCCAGCAGCTCCCCGGTAGGCGAAGCTTTCTTT.

The CDR3 spells CASSPRISGGYNEQFF. As DNA, the CDR3 is TGTGCCAGCTCACCCCGTATTAGCGGGGGTTACAATGAGCAGTTCTTC. V and J are TRBV18 and TRBJ2-1, with 9 bases fitting TRBD2. The V gene's germline CDR1 is KGHSH and CDR2 LQKENI. The CDR3 extends over 16 amino acids. J was trimmed by 4 bases and V by 3 bases; bases with no gene match: 7.

The chain recombines TRBV30 with TRBJ1-6, with D hard to call. This CDR3 has 13 residues. Trimming left V 2 bases short and J 5 bases short, with 7 bases between. Germline loops: CDR1 GTSNPN, CDR2 SVGIG (reference sequence). This CDR3 is CAWSNQDNSPLHF. In DNA form, the CDR3 reads TGTGCCTGGAGTAACCAGGATAATTCACCCCTCCACTTT.

The rearrangement uses TRBV7-9 and TRBJ1-1; 8 bases match TRBD1. The germline gives CDR1 SEHNR, CDR2 FQNEAQ (reference sequence). The CDR3 spans 13 residues. V shed 2 bases, J shed 8 bases, and the junction held 4 bases outside the gene matches. Here the CDR3 DNA reads TGTGCCAGCAGCTTACCCCGACAGGGGGAAGCTTTCTTT. It encodes CASSLPRQGEAFF.

V and J are TRBV19 and TRBJ1-5, with D maybe TRBD1 (6 bases). The CDR3 contains 16 residues. Germline-derived CDR1 and CDR2 are LNHDA and SQIVND (reference sequence). Deletions cut 6 bases from V and 7 bases from J, with 22 bases between. As DNA, the CDR3 is TGTGCCAGTAGCTCGGCACAGGGCCCCACGGGACAGCCCCAGCATTTT. Its translation is CASSSAQGPTGQPQHF.